What follows describes a single T cell receptor beta chain. What it binds is unknown. V was clipped by 11 bases and J by 5 bases, with 18 bases between them. This CDR3 has 13 amino acids. Germline lookup yields CDR1 MNHEY and CDR2 SVGAGI. This entry comes from a study of PD-1 blockade in classical Hodgkin lymphoma. Specified time point: newly diagnosed, previously untreated cHL patient sample. Newly diagnosed, untreated classical Hodgkin lymphoma PBMCs served as comparison. Here immunoSEQ multiplex PCR was the method, and the copy in TCRdb shows in-frame clones only, minus some. The table records under 80,000 clones, about 93% of them present only once. Whole-study results and caveats: Newly diagnosed patients were said to have less baseline TCR diversity than healthy donors did. Sources of repertoire differences remain undefined, possibly disease activity or prior therapy.

The chain recombines TRBV6-5 with TRBJ2-5; the D is unclear. The clonotype originates from a human donor with classical Hodgkin lymphoma. Sample: peripheral blood mononuclear cells (PBMCs). CDR3 in DNA: TGTGCCCTCTGTCCGGGTCCCCCGGAGACCCAGTACTTC. Amino acids: CALCPGPPETQYF.